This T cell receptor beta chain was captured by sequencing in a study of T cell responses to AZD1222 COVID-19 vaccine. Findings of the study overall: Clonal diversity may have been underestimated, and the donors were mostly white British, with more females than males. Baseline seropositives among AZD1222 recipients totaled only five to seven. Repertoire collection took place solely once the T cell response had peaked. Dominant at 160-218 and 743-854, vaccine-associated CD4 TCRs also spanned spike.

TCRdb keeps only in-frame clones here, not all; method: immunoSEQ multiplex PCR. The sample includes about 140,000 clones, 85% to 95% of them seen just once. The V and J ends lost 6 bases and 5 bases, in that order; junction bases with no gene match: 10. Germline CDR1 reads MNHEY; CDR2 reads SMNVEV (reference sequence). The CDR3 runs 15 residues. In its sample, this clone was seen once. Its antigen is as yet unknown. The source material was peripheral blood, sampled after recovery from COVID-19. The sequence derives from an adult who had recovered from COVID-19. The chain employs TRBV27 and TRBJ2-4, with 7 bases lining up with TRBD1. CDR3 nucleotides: TGTGCCAGCAGGGGAACCCGGGACAGAGAAAACATTCAGTACTTC. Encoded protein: CASRGTRDRENIQYF.